The 5 T cell receptor beta chains presented below share a single source sample, sequenced in a study of T cells in Graves' hyperthyroidism and ophthalmopathy. The investigators amplified TCR beta CDR3 regions from RNA transcripts. TCR CDR3 underwent first-round RT-PCR with the HTBI primer set. A single record per CDR3 protein comes from TCRdb applying MiXCR to the multiplex PCR reads. The sample lists 500,000 to 600,000 distinct CDR3 sequences, 16% seen once, with 18% in the top ten. Sequencing used blood. The receptors stem from a woman aged 18-29 years with Graves' hyperthyroidism.

About this clonotype itself: This sequence may be a read error, since a much larger clone differs from it by one base. The chain recombines TRBV5-5 with TRBJ1-1, with D maybe TRBD1 (5 bases). The CDR3 totals 15 residues. Per germline, CDR1 SGHKS and CDR2 YYEKEE (reference sequence). The CDR3 DNA sequence: TGTGCCAGCAGCTCGGGCGAGGGACGGAACACTGAAGCTTCCTTT. Translation gives CASSSGEGRNTEASF. Full variable domain (outside the CDR3, taken from reference TRBV5-5 and TRBJ1-1): DAGVTQSPTHLIKTRGQQVTLRCSPISGHKSVSWYQQVLGQGPQFIFQYYEKEERGRGNFPDRFSARQFPNYSSELNVNALLLGDSALYLCASSSGEGRNTEASFGQGTRLTVV.

The V gene is TRBV4-2, the J gene TRBJ2-1; D not resolved. The V gene lost 0 bases and the J gene lost 1 base, with 10 bases spanning the gap. CDR1 LGHNA and CDR2 YNFKEQ come from the germline V gene. CDR3 length: 16 amino acids. The CDR3 DNA reads as TGTGCCAGCAGCCAAGATAGTCTGGGTTCCTACAATGAGCAGTTCTTC. Translation: CASSQDSLGSYNEQFF.

This clonotype was counted at least ten times. V usage is TRBV20-1 and J usage is TRBJ2-1; D perhaps matches TRBD2 (5 bases). V lost 3 bases and J lost 6, with 21 bases in between. The CDR3 covers 16 residues. Germline loops: CDR1 DFQATT, CDR2 SNEGSKA (reference sequence). CDR3: CSASTLNGSDFNEQFF. CDR3 nucleotides: TGCAGTGCTAGCACTTTAAACGGATCGGACTTCAATGAGCAGTTCTTC.

The chain combines TRBV27 with TRBJ2-6; unclear D gene. This CDR3 spans 15 amino acids. Trimming removed 2 bases from V and 3 bases from J, with 8 bases in between. CDR1 MNHEY and CDR2 SMNVEV come from the germline V gene (reference sequence). Here the CDR3 reads CASSLREDGANVLTF. As DNA, the CDR3 is TGTGCCAGCAGTTTACGTGAGGATGGGGCCAACGTCCTGACTTTC. Full variable domain (remainder filled in from reference TRBV27 and TRBJ2-6): EAQVTQNPRYLITVTGKKLTVTCSQNMNHEYMSWYRQDPGLGLRQIYYSMNVEVTDKGDVPEGYKVSRKEKRNFPLILESPSPNQTSLYFCASSLREDGANVLTFGAGSRLTVL.

The sample holds many counts of this clonotype. V gene TRBV7-8 combines with J gene TRBJ2-3; 9 nucleotides agree with TRBD2. The CDR3 sequence is 16 residues long. Germline V lookup: CDR1 SGHVS, CDR2 FQNEAQ. V gave up 5 bases and J gave up 4 bases; unmatched junction bases: 10. The CDR3 DNA follows: TGTGCCAGCAGCCCCGGACTAGCGAGGTTCCCAGATACGCAGTATTTT. It specifies CASSPGLARFPDTQYF.